The 20 T cell receptor beta chains below were found in one sample sequenced in a study of identical twins. TCRdb recomputed calls from the 5' RACE reads with MiXCR, one row per CDR3 protein. Of about 530,000 distinct CDR3 sequences detected, roughly 15% appear once; the ten largest clones hold nearly 0.45%. In addition, the sample was reused for a study of yellow fever vaccine responses in identical twins.

The sequenced material came from CD4+ T cells sorted from blood. The receptors were gathered from a woman aged 18-29 years in good health.

The genes are TRBV2 and TRBJ1-5; possible D gene TRBD1, 6 bases. V dropped 6 bases and J dropped 0 bases, with 12 bases sitting between them. This CDR3 spans 15 amino acids. CDR1 SNHLY and CDR2 FYNNEI come from the germline V gene. The CDR3 sequence: CASSARDTSNQPQHF. CDR3 nucleotides: TGTGCCAGCAGCGCCAGGGACACTAGCAATCAGCCCCAGCATTTT.

The table lists this clonotype with a few counts. This chain links TRBV5-6 with TRBJ2-1; D gene ambiguous. The CDR3 loop spans 16 amino acids. Trimming left V 2 bases short and J 1 base short, with 13 bases between. Germline V gene sequence: CDR1 SGHDT, CDR2 YYEEEE. Here the CDR3 DNA reads TGTGCCAGCAGCTTCGTTAGTTCTGGGTCCTACAATGAGCAGTTCTTC. Its translation: CASSFVSSGSYNEQFF.

The chain is built from TRBV20-1 and TRBJ2-3; no firm D call. The CDR3 spans 15 residues. Trimming took off 0 bases at V and 1 base at J, with 11 bases between the two ends. Germline V gene data show CDR1 as DFQATT and CDR2 as SNEGSKA (reference sequence). CDR3 residues: CSAREVNKRTDTQYF. The CDR3 DNA sequence: TGCAGTGCTAGAGAGGTGAACAAGCGCACAGATACGCAGTATTTT.

In the case of this clonotype: The conserved phenylalanine or tryptophan is not found at the CDR3 terminus, so this likely reflects a read error. This rearrangement joins TRBV25-1 to TRBJ1-6, with D maybe TRBD1 (5 bases). The CDR3 totals 12 residues. CDR1 MGHDK and CDR2 SYGVNS come from the germline V gene. Trimming took off 6 bases at V and 13 bases at J, with 13 bases between the two ends. The CDR3 coding sequence is TGTGCCAGCAGATTGGTGGGGGGTCCCCTCCACCTT. Its protein is CASRLVGGPLHL.

In this sample, this clonotype turned up a few times. V is TRBV18 and J is TRBJ2-3; D may be TRBD1 (5 bases). V was trimmed by 3 bases and J by 0 bases, leaving 16 bases between them. This CDR3 has 17 amino acids. The germline gives CDR1 KGHSH, CDR2 LQKENI. The CDR3 DNA is TGTGCCAGCTCACCGTCCGCCAGGGCTTCTAGCACAGATACGCAGTATTTT. Residues: CASSPSARASSTDTQYF.

This clonotype has ten or more counts. V usage is TRBV12-3 or TRBV12-4 and J usage is TRBJ2-3; D is unresolved. The CDR3 spans 12 residues. Trimming cost V 5 bases and J 1 base, with 4 bases left between them. The chain's CDR3 is CASSKGTDTQYF. CDR3 in DNA: TGTGCCAGCAGTAAGGGCACAGATACGCAGTATTTT.

The gene calls are TRBV24-1 and TRBJ2-7; 9 bases match TRBD1. The CDR3 has 16 residues. The ends lost 4 bases at V and 0 bases at J; junction bases unmatched: 6. Germline V gene sequence: CDR1 KGHDR, CDR2 SFDVKD. CDR3 in amino acids: CATSETGTGSSYEQYV. Here the CDR3 DNA reads TGTGCCACCAGTGAAACCGGGACAGGGAGCTCCTACGAGCAGTACGTC.

CDR3 DNA sequence: TGTGCCAGCAGACCTCCGGGACTAGCGTACAATGAGCAGTTCTTC. Translation gives CASRPPGLAYNEQFF. The chain combines TRBV12-3 or TRBV12-4 with TRBJ2-1, with 10 bases identical to TRBD2. Trimming at V came to 6 bases and at J to 4 bases, leaving 6 bases not matched to a gene. The CDR3 loop spans 15 amino acids.

The gene calls are TRBV29-1 and TRBJ2-5; perhaps TRBD2 as D (6 bases). Germline lookup yields CDR1 SQVTM and CDR2 ANQGSEA. The CDR3 loop spans 15 amino acids. V lost 4 bases and J lost 5, with 20 bases in between. CDR3 protein: CSVVPGLHAIETQYF. The CDR3 DNA follows: TGCAGCGTTGTGCCGGGACTCCACGCCATCGAGACCCAGTACTTC.

The CDR3 loop reads CASSSALGGETQYF. Written as DNA, the CDR3 is TGTGCCAGCAGTTCGGCCCTAGGAGGCGAGACCCAGTACTTC. The chain has TRBV12-3 or TRBV12-4 and TRBJ2-5, with D tentatively TRBD2 (5 bases). The CDR3 is 14 amino acids. V lost 4 bases and J lost 5, with 14 bases in between.

The rearrangement uses TRBV5-1 and TRBJ2-2; 9 nucleotides line up with TRBD2. The J segment lost 6 bases and the V segment lost 0 bases, leaving 12 bases of the junction unmatched. The CDR3 sequence is 18 residues long. In germline, CDR1 is SGHRS, CDR2 YFSETQ. CDR3 region: CASSLAGSGGPDAGELFF. In nucleotides, the CDR3 is TGCGCCAGCAGCTTGGCCGGTAGCGGGGGCCCCGATGCCGGGGAGCTGTTTTTT.

This clonotype has more than one count but fewer than ten. The J gene is TRBJ2-1, the V gene TRBV20-1; the D is unclear. Germline CDR1 DFQATT, CDR2 SNEGSKA (reference sequence). Trimming pared 6 bases from V and 1 base from J, leaving 13 bases between. This CDR3 has 14 amino acids. The CDR3, as DNA: TGCAGTGCACCCTCCGGGTGGTCCTACAATGAGCAGTTCTTC. This gives the protein CSAPSGWSYNEQFF.

This clonotype was seen a few times. J is TRBJ2-4 and V is TRBV29-1, with D possibly TRBD1 on 5 matching bases. V gave up 5 bases and J gave up 0 bases, with 11 bases separating them. Germline V lookup: CDR1 SQVTM, CDR2 ANQGSEA. The CDR3 is 14 residues long. CDR3 coding DNA: TGCAGCGTTCAGGGCAGCCTAGCCAAAAACATTCAGTACTTC. It yields the protein CSVQGSLAKNIQYF.

This clonotype was seen more than once but under ten times. The chain employs TRBV10-3 and TRBJ2-5, with D perhaps assigned TRBD1 or TRBD2 (5 bases each). V was trimmed by 3 bases and J by 4 bases, leaving 9 bases between them. Germline assignment: CDR1 ENHRY and CDR2 SYGVKD. The CDR3 runs 13 residues. The CDR3 protein is CAISDKGRETQYF. DNA of the CDR3: TGTGCCATCAGTGATAAGGGACGAGAGACCCAGTACTTC.

The chain joins TRBV29-1 to TRBJ2-2, with D perhaps TRBD2 (5 bases). Germline CDR1 SQVTM, CDR2 ANQGSEA. Trimming pared 6 bases from V and 10 bases from J, leaving 18 bases between. This CDR3 contains 13 residues. Here the CDR3 DNA reads TGCAGCGTAAGGGCCAGCGGCTTTGCGGAGCTGTTTTTT. This sequence encodes CSVRASGFAELFF.

The chain combines TRBV7-2 with TRBJ1-5; no firm D call. The CDR3 has 14 residues. Looked up from germline, CDR1 is SGHTA and CDR2 is FQGNSA. Between the trimmed V and J ends, which lost 5 bases and 3 bases, there was a span of 11 bases. CDR3 residues: CASSPGRANQPQHF. DNA of the CDR3: TGTGCCAGCAGCCCGGGCCGGGCCAATCAGCCCCAGCATTTT.

This clonotype was seen only a few times. The chain uses TRBV9 and TRBJ2-3, with D uncertain. The CDR3 loop spans 17 amino acids. The V end was cut by 2 bases, the J end by 1 base, with 17 bases between. CDR1 SGDLS and CDR2 YYNGEE come from the germline V gene. CDR3 sequence (DNA): TGTGCCAGCAGCGTCGGTCCCCTGGCCGTGGGCACAGATACGCAGTATTTT. Protein product: CASSVGPLAVGTDTQYF.

The chain uses TRBV3-1 and TRBJ2-1; TRBD2 agrees at 10 bases. J was trimmed by 8 bases and V by 3 bases; bases with no gene match: 10. This CDR3 has 16 residues. The germline gives CDR1 LGHDT, CDR2 YNNKEL (reference sequence). CDR3 in amino acids: CASSHATSGMIYEQFF. The CDR3, as DNA: TGTGCCAGCAGCCACGCCACTAGCGGGATGATTTATGAGCAGTTCTTC.

The gene calls are TRBV28 and TRBJ2-7; D may be TRBD2 (7 bases). V was cut by 4 bases and J by 2 bases, with 18 bases left in between. CDR1 is MDHEN, CDR2 SYDVKM, per germline. The CDR3 is made up of 16 amino acids. CDR3 coding DNA: TGTGCCAGCAGTTCCAGGGGAGGGGACAAGACCTACGAGCAGTACTTC. Its protein is CASSSRGGDKTYEQYF.

There are many counts of this clonotype. The CDR3 nucleotides are TGCGCCAGCAGCGGGGACAAAACTAGCACAGATACGCAGTATTTT. It codes for CASSGDKTSTDTQYF. The rearrangement joins TRBV5-1 to TRBJ2-3; a weak D match, TRBD1 (6 bases). The CDR3 spans 15 residues. The germline V gene encodes CDR1 SGHRS and CDR2 YFSETQ. Trimming removed 4 bases at V and 0 bases at J, with 12 bases between.